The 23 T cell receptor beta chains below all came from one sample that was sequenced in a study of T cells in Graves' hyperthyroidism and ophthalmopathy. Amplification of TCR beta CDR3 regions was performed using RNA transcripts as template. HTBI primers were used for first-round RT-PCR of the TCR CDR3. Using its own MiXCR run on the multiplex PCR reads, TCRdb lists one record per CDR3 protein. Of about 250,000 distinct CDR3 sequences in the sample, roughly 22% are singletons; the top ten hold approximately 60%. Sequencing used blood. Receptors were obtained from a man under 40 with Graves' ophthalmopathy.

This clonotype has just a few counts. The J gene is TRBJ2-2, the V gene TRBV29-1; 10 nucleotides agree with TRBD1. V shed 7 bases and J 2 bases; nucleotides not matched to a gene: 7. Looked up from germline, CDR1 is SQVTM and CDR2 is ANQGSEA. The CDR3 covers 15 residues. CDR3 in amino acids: CSAQRDRGNTGELFF. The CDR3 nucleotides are TGCAGCGCCCAACGGGACAGGGGCAACACCGGGGAGCTGTTTTTT.

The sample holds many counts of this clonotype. CDR3 DNA: TGCAGTGCTATTAGCGGGAGACCCACCTACGAGCAGTACTTC. It yields the protein CSAISGRPTYEQYF. This chain joins TRBV20-1 and TRBJ2-7, with TRBD2 matching over 9 bases. Germline CDR1 DFQATT, CDR2 SNEGSKA (reference sequence). Trimming cost V 4 bases and J 2 bases; bases outside gene matches: 6. The CDR3 extends over 14 amino acids.

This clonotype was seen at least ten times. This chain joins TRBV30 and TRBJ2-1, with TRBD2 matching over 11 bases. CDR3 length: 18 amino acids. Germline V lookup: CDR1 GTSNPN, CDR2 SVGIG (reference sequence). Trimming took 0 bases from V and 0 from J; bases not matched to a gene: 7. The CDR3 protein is CAWSVLAGGASSYNEQFF. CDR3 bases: TGTGCCTGGAGTGTCCTAGCGGGAGGCGCGAGCTCCTACAATGAGCAGTTCTTC. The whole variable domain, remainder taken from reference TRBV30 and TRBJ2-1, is SQTIHQWPATLVQPVGSPLSLECTVEGTSNPNLYWYRQAAGRGLQLLFYSVGIGQISSEVPQNLSASRPQDRQFILSSKKLLLSDSGFYLCAWSVLAGGASSYNEQFFGPGTRLTVL.

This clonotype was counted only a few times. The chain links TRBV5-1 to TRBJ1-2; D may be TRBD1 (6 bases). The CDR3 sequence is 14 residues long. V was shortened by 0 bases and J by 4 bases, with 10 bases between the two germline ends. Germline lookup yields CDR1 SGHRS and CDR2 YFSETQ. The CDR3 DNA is TGCGCCAGCAGCTTGGGGACAGAGACCTATGGCTACACCTTC. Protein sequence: CASSLGTETYGYTF.

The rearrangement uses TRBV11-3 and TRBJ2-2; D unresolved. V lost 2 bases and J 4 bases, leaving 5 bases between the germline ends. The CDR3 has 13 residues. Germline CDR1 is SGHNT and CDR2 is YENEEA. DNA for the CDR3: TGTGCCAGCAGCTTACAAAGCACCGGGGAGCTGTTTTTT. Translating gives CASSLQSTGELFF.

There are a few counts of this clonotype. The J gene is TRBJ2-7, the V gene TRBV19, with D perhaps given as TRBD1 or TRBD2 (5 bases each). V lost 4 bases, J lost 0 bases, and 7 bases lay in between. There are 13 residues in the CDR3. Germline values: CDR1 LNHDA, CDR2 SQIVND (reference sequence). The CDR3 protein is CASSKGPSYEQYF. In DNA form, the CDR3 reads TGTGCCAGTAGTAAGGGACCCTCCTACGAGCAGTACTTC.

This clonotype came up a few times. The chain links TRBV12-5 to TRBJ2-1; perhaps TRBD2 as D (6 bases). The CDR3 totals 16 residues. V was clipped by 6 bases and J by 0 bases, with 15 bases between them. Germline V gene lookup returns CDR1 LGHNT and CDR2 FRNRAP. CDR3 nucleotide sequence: TGTGCTAGTGGACGAATAACTAGCTCCTCCTACAATGAGCAGTTCTTC. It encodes CASGRITSSSYNEQFF.

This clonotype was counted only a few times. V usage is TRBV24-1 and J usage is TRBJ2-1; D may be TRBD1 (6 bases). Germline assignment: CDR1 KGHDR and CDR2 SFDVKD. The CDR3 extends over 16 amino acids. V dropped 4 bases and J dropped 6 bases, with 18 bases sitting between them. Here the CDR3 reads CATSDPRNRDSNEQFF. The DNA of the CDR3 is TGTGCCACCAGTGACCCCCGGAACAGGGATAGCAATGAGCAGTTCTTC.

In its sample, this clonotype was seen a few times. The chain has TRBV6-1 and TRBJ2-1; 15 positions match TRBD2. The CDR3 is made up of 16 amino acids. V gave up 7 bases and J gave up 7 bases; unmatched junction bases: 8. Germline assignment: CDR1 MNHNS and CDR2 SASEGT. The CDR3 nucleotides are TGTGCCAGCACCGAGGGACTAGCGGGAGGACGAAATGAGCAGTTCTTC. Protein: CASTEGLAGGRNEQFF.

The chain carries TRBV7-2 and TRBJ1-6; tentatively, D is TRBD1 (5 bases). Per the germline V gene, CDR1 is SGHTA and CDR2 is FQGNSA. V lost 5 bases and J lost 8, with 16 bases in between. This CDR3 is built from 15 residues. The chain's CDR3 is CASSLKPGRDSPLHF. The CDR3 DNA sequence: TGTGCCAGCAGCCTAAAGCCAGGGAGAGATTCACCCCTCCACTTT.

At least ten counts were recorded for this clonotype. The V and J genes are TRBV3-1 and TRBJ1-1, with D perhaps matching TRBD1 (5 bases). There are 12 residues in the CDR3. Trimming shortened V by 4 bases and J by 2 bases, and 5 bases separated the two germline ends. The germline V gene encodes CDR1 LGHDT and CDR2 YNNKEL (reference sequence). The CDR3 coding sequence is TGTGCCAGCAGCCGGGACAACACTGAAGCTTTCTTT. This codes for CASSRDNTEAFF.

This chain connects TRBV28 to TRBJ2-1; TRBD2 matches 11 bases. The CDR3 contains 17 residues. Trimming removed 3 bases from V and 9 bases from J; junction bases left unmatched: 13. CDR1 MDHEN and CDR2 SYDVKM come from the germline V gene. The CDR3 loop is CASSFPYSGRASGEQFF. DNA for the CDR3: TGTGCCAGCAGTTTCCCATATAGCGGGAGGGCCTCTGGTGAGCAGTTCTTC.

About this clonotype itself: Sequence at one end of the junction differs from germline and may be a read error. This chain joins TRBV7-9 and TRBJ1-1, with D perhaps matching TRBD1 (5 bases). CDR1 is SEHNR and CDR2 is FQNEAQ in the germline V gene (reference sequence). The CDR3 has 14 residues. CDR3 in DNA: TGTGCCAGCAACTTAGGGCAGGGCAGGCCTGAAGCTTTCTTT. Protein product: CASNLGQGRPEAFF.

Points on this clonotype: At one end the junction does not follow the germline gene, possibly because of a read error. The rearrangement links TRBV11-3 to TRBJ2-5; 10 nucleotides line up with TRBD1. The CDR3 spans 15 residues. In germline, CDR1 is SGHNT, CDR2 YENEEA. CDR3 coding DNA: TGTGCCAGCAGTTTAGGGACAGGGGAAGGAGAGACCCAGTACTTC. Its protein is CASSLGTGEGETQYF.

CDR3 residues: CATGLAEQYF. CDR3 coding DNA: TGTGCCACCGGACTAGCCGAGCAGTACTTC. The V gene is TRBV10-3, the J gene TRBJ2-7, with TRBD2 identical over 8 bases. Germline lookup yields CDR1 ENHRY and CDR2 SYGVKD. Losses at the gene ends were 10 bases for V and 6 bases for J; bases not matched to a gene: 2. The length of the CDR3 is 10 residues.

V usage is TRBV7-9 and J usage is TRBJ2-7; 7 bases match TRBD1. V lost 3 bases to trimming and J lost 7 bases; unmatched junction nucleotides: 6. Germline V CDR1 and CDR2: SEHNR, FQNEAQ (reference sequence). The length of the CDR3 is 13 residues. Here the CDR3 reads CASSLTGRWEQYF. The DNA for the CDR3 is TGTGCCAGCAGCTTGACAGGGCGGTGGGAGCAGTACTTC.

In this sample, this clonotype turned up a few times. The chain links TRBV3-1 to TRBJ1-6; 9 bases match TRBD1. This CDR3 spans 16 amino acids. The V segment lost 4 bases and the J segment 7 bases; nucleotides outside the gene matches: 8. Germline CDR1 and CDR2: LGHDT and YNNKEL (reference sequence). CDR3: CASSLGTGRRNSPLHF. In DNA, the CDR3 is TGTGCCAGCAGCCTCGGGACAGGGCGGAGGAATTCACCCCTCCACTTT.

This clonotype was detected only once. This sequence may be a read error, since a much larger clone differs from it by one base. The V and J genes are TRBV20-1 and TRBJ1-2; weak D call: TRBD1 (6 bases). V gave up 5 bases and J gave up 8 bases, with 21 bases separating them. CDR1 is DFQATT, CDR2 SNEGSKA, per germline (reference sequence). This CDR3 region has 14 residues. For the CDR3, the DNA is TGCAGTGCTCGGACAGAAACAGGGTACGGCGGCTACACCTTC. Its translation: CSARTETGYGGYTF.

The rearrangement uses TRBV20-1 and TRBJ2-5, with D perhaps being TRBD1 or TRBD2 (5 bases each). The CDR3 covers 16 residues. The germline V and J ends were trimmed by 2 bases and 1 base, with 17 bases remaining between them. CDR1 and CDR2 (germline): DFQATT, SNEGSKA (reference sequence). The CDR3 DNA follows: TGCAGTGCTAGAAGGTCTTCGGGACCACCCCAAGAGACCCAGTACTTC. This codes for CSARRSSGPPQETQYF.

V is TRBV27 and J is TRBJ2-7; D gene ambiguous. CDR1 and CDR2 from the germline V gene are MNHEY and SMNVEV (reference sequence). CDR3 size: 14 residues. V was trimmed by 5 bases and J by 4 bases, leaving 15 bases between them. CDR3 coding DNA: TGTGCCAGCAGTCTTAAGAGGTGGGCTTACGAGCAGTACTTC. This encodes CASSLKRWAYEQYF.

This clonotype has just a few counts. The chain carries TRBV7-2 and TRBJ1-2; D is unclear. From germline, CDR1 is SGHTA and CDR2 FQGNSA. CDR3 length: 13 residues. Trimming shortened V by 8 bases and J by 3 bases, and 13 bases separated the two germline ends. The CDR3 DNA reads TGTGCCAGCCGCCCTTGGGGTGACTATGGCTACACCTTC. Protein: CASRPWGDYGYTF.

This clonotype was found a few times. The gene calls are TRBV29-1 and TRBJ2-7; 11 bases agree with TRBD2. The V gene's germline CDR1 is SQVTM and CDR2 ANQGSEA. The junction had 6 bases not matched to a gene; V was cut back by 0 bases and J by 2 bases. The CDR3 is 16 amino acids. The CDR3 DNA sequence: TGCAGCGTTGAAGATCGTCTAGCGGGAGGAACCTACGAGCAGTACTTC. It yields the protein CSVEDRLAGGTYEQYF.

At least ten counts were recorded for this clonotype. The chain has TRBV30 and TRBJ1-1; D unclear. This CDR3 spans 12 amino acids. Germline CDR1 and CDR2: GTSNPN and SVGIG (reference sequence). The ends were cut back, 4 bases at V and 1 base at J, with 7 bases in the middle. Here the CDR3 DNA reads TGTGCCTGGAATATGGCGAACACTGAAGCTTTCTTT. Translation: CAWNMANTEAFF.